Included here is one TCR beta chain sequence, with context. No antigen is known for it. The deep-level immunoSEQ assay was used. Some clones are missing from TCRdb's copy, which holds only in-frame ones; the method was immunoSEQ multiplex PCR. The sample has roughly 2.2 million clones; approximately 90% are singletons. This record belongs to a study of shared clonotypes between healthy human individuals. Study-wide results and limits: The study found about 5% of naive CD4 clonotypes shared across a handful of donors. Incompleteness in sorted-subset sequencing, despite large depth, was shown by rarefaction.

This CDR3 spans 14 amino acids. Trimming took off 4 bases at V and 3 bases at J, with 12 bases between the two ends. Germline lookup yields CDR1 SGHKS and CDR2 YYEKEE (reference sequence). Researchers partitioned CD4+ cells into CD45RA+ naive and CD45RA-negative memory subsets. The rearrangement links TRBV5-5 to TRBJ2-3; TRBD1 is a possible D gene (6 bases). Sequenced sample: naive CD4+ T cells from PBMCs. Subset reported: CD45RA+ positively selected. The TCR originated in a man aged 18 to 30 in good health. Some clones in this sample may be carry-over from other donors' samples. The CDR3, as DNA: TGTGCCAGCAGCCTATGGACAGAAACAGATACGCAGTATTTT. Its translation: CASSLWTETDTQYF. Complete variable domain (other parts from reference TRBV5-5 and TRBJ2-3): DAGVTQSPTHLIKTRGQQVTLRCSPISGHKSVSWYQQVLGQGPQFIFQYYEKEERGRGNFPDRFSARQFPNYSSELNVNALLLGDSALYLCASSLWTETDTQYFGPGTRLTVL.